These 13 T cell receptor beta chains came from one sample sequenced in a study of cytomegalovirus exposure and HLA in healthy donors. Use of 60 Vbeta and 13 Jbeta primers characterized the PCR. Data came from immunoSEQ multiplex PCR; TCRdb stores just in-frame clones and leaves some out. The sample records around 240,000 clones, about 80% being singletons. Sequencing was carried out using PBMCs. The origin of the receptors is a middle-aged woman in good health and CMV-seropositive.

The chain is built from TRBV19 and TRBJ2-3, with 8 bases aligning to TRBD2. CDR3 length: 12 residues. V dropped 4 bases and J dropped 7; count of bases not matched to a gene: 1. The germline CDR1 and CDR2 sequences are LNHDA and SQIVND (reference sequence). The chain's CDR3 is CASSSGGHTQYF. The DNA of the CDR3 is TGTGCCAGTAGTAGCGGGGGGCATACGCAGTATTTT. The variable domain in full, with the rest retrieved from reference TRBV19 and TRBJ2-3, is DGGITQSPKYLFRKEGQNVTLSCEQNLNHDAMYWYRQDPGQGLRLIYYSQIVNDFQKGDIAEGYSVSREKKESFPLTVTSAQKNPTAFYLCASSSGGHTQYFGPGTRLTVL.

Concerning this clone itself: Other nucleotide sequences in the sample specify the same CDR3. The CDR3 spells CASSFGQQYNSPLHF. CDR3 DNA: TGTGCCAGCAGCTTCGGACAGCAGTATAATTCACCCCTCCACTTT. The chain carries TRBV7-8 and TRBJ1-6; the D gene is possibly TRBD1 (6 bases). The CDR3 runs 15 residues. The V and J ends lost 3 bases and 4 bases respectively, with 10 bases between them. Germline V lookup: CDR1 SGHVS, CDR2 FQNEAQ.

J is TRBJ1-5 and V is TRBV30; TRBD1 matches 8 bases. Germline V lookup: CDR1 GTSNPN, CDR2 SVGIG (reference sequence). The CDR3 has 15 residues. Germline trimming cut 2 bases from V and 6 bases from J; bases unmatched to any gene: 9. In DNA, the CDR3 is TGTGCCTGGAGTTCTGACAGGGGTGGAAGTCAGCCCCAGCATTTT. Translating gives CAWSSDRGGSQPQHF.

This clone has just one count. The V call is TRBV4-2, the J call TRBJ2-1; the D gene is possibly TRBD1 (5 bases). There are 16 residues in the CDR3. Germline CDR1 LGHNA, CDR2 YNFKEQ. V was shortened by 0 bases and J by 2 bases, with 11 bases between the two germline ends. CDR3 DNA sequence: TGTGCCAGCAGCCAAGAAGGGGCAGGCCCCTACAATGAGCAGTTCTTC. Protein: CASSQEGAGPYNEQFF.

This rearrangement joins TRBV10-3 to TRBJ2-7, with TRBD2 matching 10 bases. The V and J ends lost 6 bases and 3 bases, in that order; junction bases with no gene match: 2. CDR1 ENHRY and CDR2 SYGVKD come from the germline V gene. The CDR3 totals 13 residues. The CDR3 loop reads CAISSSGSYEQYF. The CDR3 region has the DNA TGTGCCATCAGCTCTAGCGGGAGCTACGAGCAGTACTTC.

The chain joins TRBV27 to TRBJ2-5; 8 nucleotides agree with TRBD1. TRBJ2-7 matches the DNA end more closely, so the J call is doubtful. The CDR3 consists of 17 residues. The germline V gene has CDR1 MNHEY and CDR2 SMNVEV (reference sequence). This CDR3 is CASSSLGQDRPPSEQYF. The CDR3 DNA reads as TGTGCCAGCAGTTCCCTGGGACAGGATAGGCCACCTAGCGAGCAGTACTTC.

The V and J genes are TRBV2 and TRBJ1-1; the match to TRBD1 covers 11 bases. Trimming cost V 5 bases and J 0 bases; bases outside gene matches: 5. Per the germline V gene, CDR1 is SNHLY and CDR2 is FYNNEI. This CDR3 is 16 amino acids long. CDR3 loop: CASSLGQGALNTEAFF. Here the CDR3 DNA reads TGTGCCAGCAGTTTAGGACAGGGGGCCTTGAACACTGAAGCTTTCTTT.

The chain has TRBV4-2 and TRBJ2-3, with D uncertain. V was cut by 0 bases and J by 4 bases, with 14 bases left in between. CDR1 LGHNA and CDR2 YNFKEQ come from the germline V gene. The CDR3 has 16 amino acids. The CDR3 DNA reads TGTGCCAGCAGCCAAGATACCTCCCGCCGAGCAGATACGCAGTATTTT. The encoded protein is CASSQDTSRRADTQYF.

V and J are TRBV10-3 and TRBJ1-1; a weak D match, TRBD1 (5 bases). CDR1 is ENHRY, CDR2 SYGVKD, per germline. The CDR3 has 11 residues. Trimming removed 8 bases from V and 8 bases from J, with 12 bases in between. CDR3 in amino acids: CAIGTGREAFF. CDR3 DNA: TGTGCCATCGGCACAGGAAGGGAAGCTTTCTTT.

The chain joins TRBV7-2 to TRBJ2-5, with 8 bases fitting TRBD1. The DNA end lines up better with TRBJ2-7; the J call may be wrong. Germline lookup yields CDR1 SGHTA and CDR2 FQGNSA. This CDR3 is built from 15 residues. The chain's CDR3 is CASSPGTGGPYEQYF. DNA of the CDR3: TGTGCCAGCAGCCCCGGGACAGGAGGTCCCTACGAGCAGTACTTC.

The chain links TRBV6-1 to TRBJ2-1; no firm D call. V was pared by 8 bases and J by 15 bases, with 17 bases between. The CDR3 has 11 amino acids. CDR1 is MNHNS, CDR2 SASEGT, per germline. The CDR3 protein is CASSDTQLRFF. The CDR3 region has the DNA TGTGCCAGCTCCGATACTCAACTGCGGTTCTTC.

This sequence joins TRBV15 and TRBJ1-1; no clear D. Trimming cost V 0 bases and J 7 bases, with 12 bases left between them. In germline, CDR1 is LNHNV, CDR2 YYDKDF (reference sequence). The CDR3 spans 14 residues. CDR3 sequence: CATSRDNGGDEAFF. The CDR3 nucleotides read TGTGCCACCAGCAGAGATAACGGCGGGGATGAAGCTTTCTTT.

This sequence joins TRBV7-3 and TRBJ2-6; TRBD1 aligns across 7 bases. The J segment lost 0 bases and the V segment lost 0 bases, leaving 11 bases of the junction unmatched. The germline CDR1 and CDR2 sequences are SGHTA and FQGTGA. The CDR3 has 20 amino acids. The CDR3 reads CASSLTSPGQILSGANVLTF. As DNA, the CDR3 is TGTGCCAGCAGCTTAACATCCCCGGGACAGATTCTCTCTGGGGCCAACGTCCTGACTTTC. The full variable domain, in which reference TRBV7-3 and TRBJ2-6 provide the parts outside the CDR3, is GAGVSQTPSNKVTEKGKYVELRCDPISGHTALYWYRQSLGQGPEFLIYFQGTGAADDSGLPNDRFFAVRPEGSVSTLKIQRTERGDSAVYLCASSLTSPGQILSGANVLTFGAGSRLTVL.